The 24 T cell receptor beta chains listed next were all sequenced from one sample in a study of PD-1 blockade in classical Hodgkin lymphoma. Described time point: cycle 4 day 1 (C4D1), after 5 to 7 weeks of nivolumab. Each and every patient relapsed after autologous stem cell transplantation, and patients got differing brentuximab vedotin exposure. Method: immunoSEQ multiplex PCR; TCRdb's copy keeps in-frame clones and lacks some. Of 45,000 to 60,000 clones listed, 80% are singletons. The sample here was peripheral blood mononuclear cells (PBMCs), taken before the fourth cycle of nivolumab. Every receptor here comes from a human donor with classical Hodgkin lymphoma.

The chain uses TRBV11-2 and TRBJ1-2, with no clear D. V was cut by 3 bases and J by 8 bases, with 16 bases left in between. Germline lookup yields CDR1 SGHAT and CDR2 FQNNGV. The length of the CDR3 is 14 residues. The CDR3 nucleotides read TGTGCCAGCAGCTTGAACCCGGGGTATATCGGCTACACCTTC. It translates to CASSLNPGYIGYTF.

This chain joins TRBV14 and TRBJ2-7, with 8 bases aligning to TRBD1. Trimming cost V 4 bases and J 6 bases; bases outside gene matches: 11. The CDR3 extends over 15 amino acids. The germline V gene has CDR1 SGHDN and CDR2 FVKESK. CDR3 bases: TGTGCCAGCAGCCCGGACAGGGTACGGGCACGCGAGCAGTACTTC. It yields the protein CASSPDRVRAREQYF.

A few counts support this clone. The genes are TRBV7-9 and TRBJ2-7; tentatively, D is TRBD1 (5 bases). There are 13 residues in the CDR3. The V end lost 5 bases, the J end lost 2 bases, and 10 bases lay between the germline ends. Germline lookup yields CDR1 SEHNR and CDR2 FQNEAQ (reference sequence). The CDR3 DNA is TGTGCCAGCAGCACAGGTACCCCCTACGAGCAGTACTTC. It translates to CASSTGTPYEQYF.

This clone was observed a handful of times. The chain combines TRBV7-2 with TRBJ2-5; D ambiguous. Per germline, CDR1 SGHTA and CDR2 FQGNSA. V was shortened by 5 bases and J by 3 bases, with 10 bases between the two germline ends. The CDR3 totals 13 residues. The CDR3 sequence is CASSARLKETQYF. The DNA of the CDR3 is TGTGCCAGCAGCGCGCGACTTAAAGAGACCCAGTACTTC.

The chain carries TRBV11-2 and TRBJ1-2; possibly TRBD1 for D (5 bases). The CDR3 is made up of 14 amino acids. The germline V and J ends were trimmed by 1 base and 3 bases, with 9 bases remaining between them. Germline CDR1 is SGHAT and CDR2 is FQNNGV. CDR3 amino acids: CASSLVMGDYGYTF. CDR3 DNA: TGTGCCAGCAGCTTAGTGATGGGGGACTATGGCTACACCTTC.

This sequence joins TRBV2 and TRBJ2-2; 14 nucleotides line up with TRBD2. The trim removed 7 bases at V and 0 bases at J, leaving 4 bases unmatched. There are 17 residues in the CDR3. CDR1 is SNHLY, CDR2 FYNNEI, per germline. The CDR3 loop is CASTRTSGGTNTGELFF. For the CDR3, the DNA is TGTGCCAGCACTAGGACTAGCGGGGGGACGAACACCGGGGAGCTGTTTTTT.

The J gene is TRBJ1-1, the V gene TRBV19, with 8 bases identical to TRBD1. The germline CDR1 and CDR2 sequences are LNHDA and SQIVND (reference sequence). The CDR3 is 14 residues long. The J segment lost 8 bases and the V segment lost 2 bases, leaving 7 bases of the junction unmatched. CDR3 amino acids: CASSIMAGGKEAFF. The CDR3 nucleotides are TGTGCCAGTAGTATAATGGCAGGGGGCAAGGAAGCTTTCTTT.

This clone was seen only a few times. This chain connects TRBV2 to TRBJ1-2, with unresolved D. This CDR3 contains 15 residues. Germline lookup yields CDR1 SNHLY and CDR2 FYNNEI. Trimming stripped 1 base from V and 4 bases from J, with 13 bases between. The CDR3 loop reads CASSEVGQEPYGYTF. The CDR3 DNA reads as TGTGCCAGCAGTGAAGTTGGGCAGGAACCCTATGGCTACACCTTC.

This clone was seen just once. The CDR3 spells CASSQDGVSTDTQYF. CDR3 DNA sequence: TGTGCCAGCAGCCAAGATGGTGTTAGCACAGATACGCAGTATTTT. The chain uses TRBV4-2 and TRBJ2-3, with D uncertain. The CDR3 totals 15 residues. V lost 0 bases and J lost 0, with 7 bases in between. Looked up from germline, CDR1 is LGHNA and CDR2 is YNFKEQ.

The V and J genes are TRBV27 and TRBJ2-3; TRBD1 might be the D (6 bases). Trimming cost V 6 bases and J 1 base, with 14 bases left between them. The germline CDR1 and CDR2 sequences are MNHEY and SMNVEV (reference sequence). The CDR3 totals 15 residues. As DNA, the CDR3 is TGTGCCAGCAGCGGAACAGGGAAACGCACAGATACGCAGTATTTT. Protein: CASSGTGKRTDTQYF.

This clone appeared a few times. V is TRBV5-5 and J is TRBJ1-5; D is possibly TRBD1 (5 bases). The germline gives CDR1 SGHKS, CDR2 YYEKEE (reference sequence). The CDR3 extends over 15 amino acids. V was pared by 0 bases and J by 7 bases, with 14 bases between. This CDR3 is CASSLVPQARQPQHF. The CDR3 bases are TGTGCCAGCAGCTTGGTACCACAGGCTCGGCAGCCCCAGCATTTT.

The gene calls are TRBV5-1 and TRBJ2-1; D possibly corresponds to TRBD2 (5 bases). The CDR3 is made up of 17 amino acids. V was pared by 4 bases and J by 3 bases, with 20 bases between. Germline CDR1 and CDR2: SGHRS and YFSETQ. The CDR3 sequence is CASSRLGSGNHYNEQFF. CDR3 nucleotides: TGCGCCAGCAGCCGCCTCGGCAGCGGAAACCACTACAATGAGCAGTTCTTC. The full variable domain, rest sourced from reference TRBV5-1 and TRBJ2-1, is KAGVTQTPRYLIKTRGQQVTLSCSPISGHRSVSWYQQTPGQGLQFLFEYFSETQRNKGNFPGRFSGRQFSNSRSEMNVSTLELGDSALYLCASSRLGSGNHYNEQFFGPGTRLTVL.

J is TRBJ1-1 and V is TRBV7-9, with 7 bases fitting TRBD1. The V gene end was trimmed by 1 base and the J gene end by 0 bases; junction bases not matched to a gene: 8. Germline assignment: CDR1 SEHNR and CDR2 FQNEAQ (reference sequence). CDR3 length: 17 residues. CDR3 protein: CASSLVAGGGMNTEAFF. The CDR3 DNA reads TGTGCCAGCAGCTTAGTCGCAGGGGGAGGGATGAACACTGAAGCTTTCTTT.

This chain links TRBV30 with TRBJ1-3; no reliable D call. CDR1 and CDR2 from the germline V gene are GTSNPN and SVGIG (reference sequence). The CDR3 extends over 16 amino acids. V was pared by 2 bases and J by 1 base, with 15 bases between. The CDR3 region has the DNA TGTGCCTGGAGTCCTCCTGTCCAAGGGTCTGGAAACACCATATATTTT. As protein: CAWSPPVQGSGNTIYF.

This sequence joins TRBV2 and TRBJ2-5; the D call may be TRBD1 or TRBD2 (5 bases each). V lost 7 bases, J lost 1 base, and 19 bases lay in between. This CDR3 is built from 16 residues. CDR1 SNHLY and CDR2 FYNNEI come from the germline V gene. CDR3 region: CASTKGTALLQETQYF. DNA of the CDR3: TGTGCCAGCACCAAAGGGACGGCCCTACTCCAAGAGACCCAGTACTTC.

The chain uses TRBV5-6 and TRBJ1-2, with D possibly being TRBD1 (5 bases). Trimming removed 1 base from V and 7 bases from J, with 14 bases in between. CDR1 and CDR2 from the germline V gene are SGHDT and YYEEEE. The CDR3 runs to 14 residues. CDR3 residues: CASSLLGLGFGYTF. The CDR3 DNA follows: TGTGCCAGCAGCTTGTTGGGACTTGGCTTTGGCTACACCTTC.

Note on this clone: Other DNA sequences in the same sample also yield this CDR3. DNA for the CDR3: TGTGCCAGCAGCTGGGCCCCCGGGCAGGAGTACAATGAGCAGTTCTTC. It is translated as CASSWAPGQEYNEQFF. V and J are TRBV5-6 and TRBJ2-1; no clear D gene. This CDR3 contains 16 residues. Trimming pared 3 bases from V and 4 bases from J, leaving 17 bases between. The germline V gene encodes CDR1 SGHDT and CDR2 YYEEEE.

This chain joins TRBV9 and TRBJ2-2, with TRBD1 matching 7 bases. Germline CDR1 is SGDLS and CDR2 is YYNGEE. Germline trimming cut 0 bases from V and 6 bases from J; bases unmatched to any gene: 2. This CDR3 has 14 residues. The CDR3 protein is CASSVDQGAGELFF. The CDR3 region has the DNA TGTGCCAGCAGCGTAGATCAGGGGGCCGGGGAGCTGTTTTTT. Filled out from reference TRBV9 and TRBJ2-2, the complete variable domain reads DSGVTQTPKHLITATGQRVTLRCSPRSGDLSVYWYQQSLDQGLQFLIQYYNGEERAKGNILERFSAQQFPDLHSELNLSSLELGDSALYFCASSVDQGAGELFFGEGSRLTVL.

This chain connects TRBV7-9 to TRBJ2-2, with TRBD1 as a possible D gene (5 bases). The CDR3 is 16 residues long. Germline V gives CDR1 SEHNR, CDR2 FQNEAQ (reference sequence). V was pared by 5 bases and J by 1 base, with 14 bases between. CDR3: CASSGHLRRNTGELFF. CDR3 bases: TGTGCCAGCAGCGGACACCTTCGGCGGAACACCGGGGAGCTGTTTTTT.

This clone has just one count. The genes are TRBV5-5 and TRBJ2-3, with 7 bases aligning to TRBD1. The CDR3 totals 14 residues. The V gene end was trimmed by 3 bases and the J gene end by 2 bases; junction bases not matched to a gene: 3. Germline CDR1 is SGHKS and CDR2 is YYEKEE (reference sequence). CDR3 bases: TGTGCCAGCAGCTCCGGGACAGCCACAGATACGCAGTATTTT. Its protein product is CASSSGTATDTQYF.

The genes are TRBV6-1 and TRBJ2-1, with TRBD2 matching 11 bases. The V gene end was trimmed by 4 bases and the J gene end by 0 bases; junction bases not matched to a gene: 2. CDR1 MNHNS and CDR2 SASEGT come from the germline V gene. This CDR3 contains 16 residues. In DNA form, the CDR3 reads TGTGCCAGCAGTGGTAGCGGGAGGGGCTCCTACAATGAGCAGTTCTTC. Translating it yields CASSGSGRGSYNEQFF.

In its sample, this clone was seen once. This rearrangement joins TRBV2 to TRBJ2-7, with D unresolved. Germline loops: CDR1 SNHLY, CDR2 FYNNEI. The CDR3 spans 10 residues. Trimming shortened V by 4 bases and J by 5 bases, and 3 bases separated the two germline ends. The CDR3 region has the DNA TGTGCCAGCAGTGTTGACGAGCAGTACTTC. Translating gives CASSVDEQYF. Full variable domain (missing parts from reference TRBV2 and TRBJ2-7): EPEVTQTPSHQVTQMGQEVILRCVPISNHLYFYWYRQILGQKVEFLVSFYNNEISEKSEIFDDQFSVERPDGSNFTLKIRSTKLEDSAMYFCASSVDEQYFGPGTRLTVT.

This rearrangement joins TRBV19 to TRBJ1-2; 10 nucleotides line up with TRBD1. The germline V gene has CDR1 LNHDA and CDR2 SQIVND (reference sequence). The CDR3 length is 14 residues. Losses at the gene ends were 6 bases for V and 4 bases for J; bases not matched to a gene: 5. The chain's CDR3 is CASSEDRGSYGYTF. Here the CDR3 DNA reads TGTGCCAGTAGCGAGGACAGGGGGAGCTATGGCTACACCTTC. Complete variable domain (other parts from reference TRBV19 and TRBJ1-2): DGGITQSPKYLFRKEGQNVTLSCEQNLNHDAMYWYRQDPGQGLRLIYYSQIVNDFQKGDIAEGYSVSREKKESFPLTVTSAQKNPTAFYLCASSEDRGSYGYTFGSGTRLTVV.

The CDR3 loop is CASSRGAGIGEQYF. The DNA of the CDR3 is TGTGCCAGCAGCAGGGGGGCGGGGATTGGAGAGCAGTACTTC. The chain uses TRBV5-6 and TRBJ2-7; D may match TRBD1 or TRBD2 (6 bases each). Germline CDR1 SGHDT, CDR2 YYEEEE. This CDR3 spans 14 amino acids. V lost 4 bases and J 7 bases, leaving 18 bases between the germline ends.